The TCR beta chain under discussion was sequenced for a study of blood T cell repertoires in COVID-19. Study context: Sources were T cells, B-cell-depleted T cells, or PBMCs; the material itself was cDNA or gDNA.

Adults between roughly 18 and 100 years of age took part from about two dozen US areas. Cohorts were determined from participant-reported clinical history. Source study methods: It was from reference gene primer amplification that nucleated cell counts were estimated. TCRdb's table, derived via immunoSEQ multiplex PCR, lists solely in-frame clones and lacks some. The V and J calls and clone size are taken from that table; D and trimming were inferred from the DNA. The repertoire has about 140,000 clones, less than 90% of them found once; the top ten carry 5.5%. CDR1 is MNHEY and CDR2 is SVGAGI in the germline V gene. Trimming removed 4 bases from V and 2 bases from J, with 14 bases in between. This CDR3 is built from 16 residues.

Sequenced: PBMCs or T cells enriched from blood (not recorded which). This sequence joins TRBV6-5 and TRBJ2-2; a possible D gene is TRBD2 (5 bases). The receptor comes from a man in his forties or fifties with acute COVID-19. CDR3 nucleotides: TGTGCCAGCAGTTCCTATGACTATTTAAACACCGGGGAGCTGTTTTTT. Protein product: CASSSYDYLNTGELFF.